This TCR beta chain was recovered during a study of OX40 agonist ivuxolimab in advanced cancers. Study-wide points: At 0.1 to 3.0 mg/kg, CD4+ and CD8+ blood T cells expanded clonally by week 6. Low clonal expansion, among the lowest seen, marked partial responders at 0.1-3.0 mg/kg.

Data came from immunoSEQ multiplex PCR; TCRdb stores just in-frame clones and leaves some out. The data hold 77,000 or so clones, with 92% observed a single time. On this clone: Antigen specificity is unknown.

This receptor was obtained from an adult with an advanced solid tumor such as melanoma, head and neck, liver or kidney cancer. The sample consisted of CD4+ or CD8+ T cells sorted from blood, taken in a trial of the OX40 agonist ivuxolimab.

In nucleotides, the CDR3 is TGCAGTGCTGGCCACAGGGGCTACACCTTC. Translation gives CSAGHRGYTF. The V call is TRBV20-1, the J call TRBJ1-2; the D gene is possibly TRBD1 (5 bases). Trimming stripped 5 bases from V and 8 bases from J, with 9 bases between. Germline V lookup: CDR1 DFQATT, CDR2 SNEGSKA (reference sequence). The CDR3 is made up of 10 amino acids.